Presented here are 17 T cell receptor beta chains from one specimen sequenced in a study of low-dose radiotherapy and immunotherapy resistance in tumors. Time point reported: before trial treatment. Both TCRalpha and TCRbeta chains were reverse transcribed with V-gene-specific primers. For amplifying TCRs, the PCR ran for 15 to 20 cycles with Phusion, which was used together with a constant-region primer and the adapter on the V primers. Via MiXCR, TCRdb re-called the reads, giving one row per CDR3 protein. The data contain under 90,000 distinct CDR3 sequences, 18% of them seen just once; the ten biggest clones take up over 2.5%. Source: PBMCs, taken before treatment. The origin of the receptors is a male donor with prostate cancer.

The chain couples TRBV27 to TRBJ2-7; D tentatively reads TRBD1 or TRBD2 (5 bases each). Per germline, CDR1 MNHEY and CDR2 SMNVEV (reference sequence). The CDR3 runs to 12 residues. Deletions cut 2 bases from V and 5 bases from J, with 7 bases between. Here the CDR3 DNA reads TGTGCCAGCAGTTTAGGGGGTCACGAGCAGTACTTC. Translation gives CASSLGGHEQYF.

Ten or more counts support this clonotype. This chain connects TRBV7-2 to TRBJ1-1; perhaps TRBD1 as D (5 bases). Germline V gene data show CDR1 as SGHTA and CDR2 as FQGNSA. The germline V and J ends were trimmed by 2 bases and 1 base, with 11 bases remaining between them. The CDR3 extends over 15 amino acids. CDR3 sequence: CASSLWSRANTEAFF. The CDR3 bases are TGTGCCAGCAGCTTATGGAGCAGGGCGAACACTGAAGCTTTCTTT.

The chain links TRBV18 to TRBJ2-1; 8 bases match TRBD2. V lost 2 bases and J lost 4; bases outside the gene matches: 4. From germline, CDR1 is KGHSH and CDR2 LQKENI. The CDR3 is made up of 15 amino acids. The CDR3 here is CASSPSSGPYNEQFF. The CDR3 DNA follows: TGTGCCAGCTCACCATCTAGCGGGCCGTACAATGAGCAGTTCTTC.

This clonotype was observed many times. The rearrangement uses TRBV7-8 and TRBJ2-6; D not resolved. Germline assignment: CDR1 SGHVS and CDR2 FQNEAQ. V lost 0 bases, J lost 0 bases, and 12 bases lay in between. The length of the CDR3 is 18 residues. CDR3 coding DNA: TGTGCCAGCAGCTTAGCAGTCCCACACAGCTCTGGGGCCAACGTCCTGACTTTC. It yields the protein CASSLAVPHSSGANVLTF. The whole variable domain, filled in from reference TRBV7-8 and TRBJ2-6, reads GAGVSQSPRYKVAKRGQDVALRCDPISGHVSLFWYQQALGQGPEFLTYFQNEAQLDKSGLPSDRFFAERPEGSVSTLKIQRTQQEDSAVYLCASSLAVPHSSGANVLTFGAGSRLTVL.

The rearrangement joins TRBV5-3 to TRBJ2-2, with 7 bases aligning to TRBD2. TRBV5-3 is annotated as an ORF whose role is uncertain. Germline trimming cut 8 bases from V and 1 base from J; bases unmatched to any gene: 14. This CDR3 spans 17 amino acids. This chain's CDR3 is CASSRGTGGENTGELFF. In DNA, the CDR3 is TGTGCCAGCAGCCGCGGCACGGGAGGAGAGAACACCGGGGAGCTGTTTTTT.

In this sample, this clonotype turned up a few times. The chain joins TRBV27 to TRBJ1-4; no definite D call. CDR3 size: 14 residues. Trimming stripped 5 bases from V and 7 bases from J, with 14 bases between. Germline V gene sequence: CDR1 MNHEY, CDR2 SMNVEV (reference sequence). The CDR3 coding sequence is TGTGCCAGCAGTGTGAACTGGGGTTTTGAAAAACTGTTTTTT. Translation: CASSVNWGFEKLFF.

This clonotype was recorded a few times. The genes are TRBV18 and TRBJ2-5, with TRBD2 matching 11 bases. Germline loops: CDR1 KGHSH, CDR2 LQKENI. This CDR3 is 16 amino acids long. J gave up 1 base and V 0 bases, and 1 base lay outside the gene matches. The CDR3 region is CASSPPLAGGQETQYF. The CDR3 region has the DNA TGTGCCAGCTCACCACCCCTAGCGGGAGGCCAAGAGACCCAGTACTTC.

This clonotype was counted ten times or more. The gene calls are TRBV7-2 and TRBJ2-2; perhaps TRBD2 as D (6 bases). The germline V gene encodes CDR1 SGHTA and CDR2 FQGNSA. Trimming removed 3 bases from V and 5 bases from J, with 10 bases in between. There are 14 residues in the CDR3. The CDR3 sequence: CASSLEGGTGELFF. In nucleotides, the CDR3 is TGTGCCAGCAGCTTGGAGGGCGGAACCGGGGAGCTGTTTTTT.

This clonotype was counted at least ten times. The V gene is TRBV1, the J gene TRBJ2-7; the table's TRBD1 call for D was not verified on the DNA. TRBV1 represents a pseudogene. The length of the CDR3 is 15 residues. CDR3 sequence reads: CTSSQAPAGQGPEYF. CDR3 coding DNA: TGCACCAGCAGCCAAGCCCCCGCCGGACAGGGGCCGGAGTACTTC.

This clonotype was found many times. The chain uses TRBV30 and TRBJ2-4, with D perhaps TRBD1 (5 bases). Germline V lookup: CDR1 GTSNPN, CDR2 SVGIG (reference sequence). With 0 bases removed from V and 5 bases from J, the gap between germline ends came to 11 bases. This CDR3 has 14 residues. The CDR3 region is CAWSVKGAENIQYF. The CDR3 DNA sequence: TGTGCCTGGAGTGTAAAAGGGGCTGAAAACATTCAGTACTTC.

This clonotype was seen many times. The chain has TRBV19 and TRBJ1-5; tentative D call: TRBD1 (5 bases). CDR3 length: 17 residues. V was cut by 11 bases and J by 4 bases, with 27 bases left in between. Germline CDR1 reads LNHDA; CDR2 reads SQIVND (reference sequence). This chain's CDR3 is CASQRVGAMRLNQPQHF. The DNA for the CDR3 is TGTGCCTCACAAAGGGTAGGGGCAATGAGGCTAAATCAGCCCCAGCATTTT.

In its sample, this clonotype was seen many times. The chain has TRBV13 and TRBJ2-3, with D possibly matching TRBD2 (6 bases). This CDR3 contains 16 residues. Per the germline V gene, CDR1 is PRHDT and CDR2 is FYEKMQ (reference sequence). Trimming removed 1 base at V and 4 bases at J, with 15 bases between. The DNA for the CDR3 is TGTGCCAGCAGCTTAGTTTCCCGGGGGAGCCCAGATACGCAGTATTTT. Translation gives CASSLVSRGSPDTQYF.

This rearrangement joins TRBV12-3 or TRBV12-4 to TRBJ1-2, with D unresolved. The V end lost 7 bases, the J end lost 0 bases, and 9 bases lay between the germline ends. The length of the CDR3 is 13 residues. CDR3 coding DNA: TGTGCCAGCATCGACGGAACTAACTATGGCTACACCTTC. Its protein is CASIDGTNYGYTF.

This clonotype was detected many times. The chain uses TRBV5-4 and TRBJ2-5; D may be TRBD2 (7 bases). Germline lookup yields CDR1 SGHNT and CDR2 YYREEE (reference sequence). The CDR3 runs to 17 residues. The V end lost 4 bases, the J end lost 1 base, and 20 bases lay between the germline ends. The DNA for the CDR3 is TGTGCCAGCAGCCTCGCAGTGGGGGGGGGGGCCCAAGAGACCCAGTACTTC. The encoded protein is CASSLAVGGGAQETQYF.

This clonotype was seen ten or more times. The rearrangement uses TRBV5-1 and TRBJ2-1; TRBD2 aligns across 11 bases. The length of the CDR3 is 15 residues. The germline V gene has CDR1 SGHRS and CDR2 YFSETQ. J was trimmed by 6 bases and V by 4 bases; bases with no gene match: 6. CDR3 amino acids: CASSDGTSGRNEQFF. The CDR3, as DNA: TGCGCCAGCAGCGACGGGACTAGCGGCCGCAATGAGCAGTTCTTC.

This clonotype was picked up a small number of times. The chain has TRBV18 and TRBJ2-7; 9 nucleotides line up with TRBD1. The germline CDR1 and CDR2 sequences are KGHSH and LQKENI. CDR3 length: 16 residues. Unmatched junction bases numbered 17, after V lost 6 bases and J lost 8 bases. The CDR3 coding sequence is TGTGCCAGCTCGCAGGAACAGGGGGCGCAAGGATACAAGCAGTACTTC. Its protein product is CASSQEQGAQGYKQYF.

This clonotype was counted many times. The J gene is TRBJ2-2, the V gene TRBV5-5, with a tentative D call TRBD1 (5 bases). The germline CDR1 and CDR2 sequences are SGHKS and YYEKEE (reference sequence). This CDR3 is built from 16 residues. Trimming pared 0 bases from V and 1 base from J, leaving 10 bases between. CDR3 sequence (DNA): TGTGCCAGCAGCTTGGGCAGGGTCGAGAACACCGGGGAGCTGTTTTTT. Encoded protein: CASSLGRVENTGELFF.